This T cell receptor beta chain was captured in a study of T cells in localized non-small cell lung cancer. The study, taken as a whole, reports: Heterogeneity within the tumor remains possible, as just one region underwent sequencing. Median around 62 top-100 tumor clones were shared with paired adjacent lung. In the blood, greater T cell density corresponded to longer overall survival.

This table comes from immunoSEQ multiplex PCR, and its TCRdb copy is limited to in-frame clones, with some not included. Of approximately 4,000 clones detected, around 25% appear once; the ten largest clones hold 6.5% to 9.5%. On this clone itself: Its target is not known.

The specimen was lung tumor tissue, collected before any cancer treatment. The sequence was obtained from a woman aged 40 to 75 with stage I lung adenocarcinoma.

In DNA form, the CDR3 reads TGTGCCACCAGCAGAGATCGGGAGACCCCCTACGAGCAGTACTTC. This gives the protein CATSRDRETPYEQYF. This chain connects TRBV15 to TRBJ2-7; TRBD2 is a possible D gene (6 bases). This CDR3 has 15 residues. Germline V gene data show CDR1 as LNHNV and CDR2 as YYDKDF (reference sequence). The germline V and J ends were trimmed by 0 bases and 2 bases, with 11 bases remaining between them. Using reference TRBV15 and TRBJ2-7 for the parts outside the CDR3, the full variable domain is DAMVIQNPRYQVTQFGKPVTLSCSQTLNHNVMYWYQQKSSQAPKLLFHYYDKDFNNEADTPDNFQSRRPNTSFCFLDIRSPGLGDTAMYLCATSRDRETPYEQYFGPGTRLTVT.